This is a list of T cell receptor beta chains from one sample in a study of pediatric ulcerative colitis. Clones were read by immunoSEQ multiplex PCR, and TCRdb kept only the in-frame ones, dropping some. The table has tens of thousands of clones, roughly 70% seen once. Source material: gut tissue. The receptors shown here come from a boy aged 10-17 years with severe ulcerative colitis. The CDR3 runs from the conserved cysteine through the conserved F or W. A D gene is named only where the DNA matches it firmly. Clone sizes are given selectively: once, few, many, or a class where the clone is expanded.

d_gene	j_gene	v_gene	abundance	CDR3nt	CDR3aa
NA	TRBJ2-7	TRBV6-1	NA	TGTGCCAGCAGTGAGTCTACCTACTACGAGCAGTACTTC	CASSESTYYEQYF
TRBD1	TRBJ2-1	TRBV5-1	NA	TGCGCCAGCAGCTTGGGGGCAGGGGGTCTTGAGCAGTTCTTC	CASSLGAGGLEQFF
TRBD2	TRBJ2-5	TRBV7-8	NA	TGTGCCAGCAGCTCTGGACTAGCGGGGACTGGTGAGACCCAGTACTTC	CASSSGLAGTGETQYF
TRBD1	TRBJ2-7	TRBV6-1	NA	TGTGCCAGCAGTGGGGACAGGGGTGGGTACGAGCAGTACTTC	CASSGDRGGYEQYF
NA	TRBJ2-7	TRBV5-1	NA	TGCGCCAGCAGCTTGGTGGGGGACGAGCAGTACTTC	CASSLVGDEQYF
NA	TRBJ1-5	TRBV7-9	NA	TGTGCCAGCAGCCCTAGGACCCTCACGGTGCAGCCCCAGCATTTT	CASSPRTLTVQPQHF
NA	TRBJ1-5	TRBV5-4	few	TGTGCCAGCAGTCGGGACAAAGGCAATCAGCCCCAGCATTTT	CASSRDKGNQPQHF
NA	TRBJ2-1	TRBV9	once	TGTGCCAGCAGCGTAGATGCCGGGGTTGGACAGTCCCACAATGAGCAGTTCTTC	CASSVDAGVGQSHNEQFF
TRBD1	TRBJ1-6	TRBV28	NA	TGTGCCAGCAGTAGACCGGGACAGGGTTTTGGTTCACCCCTCCACTTT	CASSRPGQGFGSPLHF
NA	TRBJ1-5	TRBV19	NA	TGTGCCAGTAGTATGGGACAAATCAATCAGCCCCAGCATTTT	CASSMGQINQPQHF
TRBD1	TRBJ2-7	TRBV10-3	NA	TGTGCCATCAGTGAGCGGAAAAAACAGGGGGCTGGCTACGAGCAGTACTTC	CAISERKKQGAGYEQYF
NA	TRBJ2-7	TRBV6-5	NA	TGTGCCAGCAGTTACAAGGGGAACCCCTACGAGCAGTACTTC	CASSYKGNPYEQYF
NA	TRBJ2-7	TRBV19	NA	TGTGCCAGTAGTACTACCTGGCGGGCCTACGAGCAGTACTTC	CASSTTWRAYEQYF
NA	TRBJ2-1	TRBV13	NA	TGTGCCAGCAGCTTAGGTGGGGGGGCCGGTGAGCAGTTCTTC	CASSLGGGAGEQFF
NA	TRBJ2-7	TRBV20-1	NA	TGCAGTGCTAGTATCGGCGAGCAGTACTTC	CSASIGEQYF
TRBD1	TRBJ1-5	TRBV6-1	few	TGTGCCAGCAGTTGGGACAGGGCAAGCAATCAGCCCCAGCATTTT	CASSWDRASNQPQHF
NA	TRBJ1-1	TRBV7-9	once	TGTGCCAGCAGCCCCTGGACTCCCGACAGGTCCAACACTGAAGCTTTCTTT	CASSPWTPDRSNTEAFF
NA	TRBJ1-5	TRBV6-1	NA	TGTGCCAGCAGCGTCGGGGGCCCAAATCAGCCCCAGCATTTT	CASSVGGPNQPQHF
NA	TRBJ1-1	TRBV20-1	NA	TGCAGTGCTGGCTGGGGGACTGAAGCTTTCTTT	CSAGWGTEAFF
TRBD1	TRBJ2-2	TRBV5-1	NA	TGCGCCAGCAGCTCTTCGACAGGGACCGGGGAGCTGTTTTTT	CASSSSTGTGELFF
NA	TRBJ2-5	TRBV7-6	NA	TGTGCCAGCAGCTTAGGGGCCCCGGGGGTCGCAGAGACCCAGTACTTC	CASSLGAPGVAETQYF
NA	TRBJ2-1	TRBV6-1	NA	TGTGCCAGCAGTGAAGCTTGGGGGCTTCCCAATGAGCAGTTCTTC	CASSEAWGLPNEQFF
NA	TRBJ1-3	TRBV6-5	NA	TGTGCCAGCAGTTACTCGATGTCCCTCTCTGGAAACACCATATATTTT	CASSYSMSLSGNTIYF
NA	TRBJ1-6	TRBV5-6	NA	TGTGCCAGCAGCTCCCCAGGGGTTCCTAATTCACCCCTCCACTTT	CASSSPGVPNSPLHF
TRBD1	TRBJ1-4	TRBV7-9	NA	TGTGCCAGCAGCTTAAGTCCCCCAGGGGGCCTTAATGAAAAACTGTTTTTT	CASSLSPPGGLNEKLFF
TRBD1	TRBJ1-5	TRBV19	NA	TGTGCCAGTAGTATAGATGCGAGAAGGGGGCCTCAGCCCCAGCATTTT	CASSIDARRGPQPQHF
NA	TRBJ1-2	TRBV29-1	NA	TGCAGCGTTGAAGACAAAACAGGGATCAACTATGGCTACACCTTC	CSVEDKTGINYGYTF
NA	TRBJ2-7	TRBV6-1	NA	TGTGCCAGCAGTGAAGTACTAGTTTCCTACGAGCAGTACTTC	CASSEVLVSYEQYF
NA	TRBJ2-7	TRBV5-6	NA	TGTGCCAGCAGCTTCGATTCGGCGTACTACGAGCAGTACTTC	CASSFDSAYYEQYF
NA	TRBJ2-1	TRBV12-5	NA	TGTGCTAGTGGAGGGACGAATCGCGATGAGCAGTTCTTC	CASGGTNRDEQFF
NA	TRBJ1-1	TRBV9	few	TGTGCCAGCAGCACCCGCACGAACACTGAAGCTTTCTTT	CASSTRTNTEAFF
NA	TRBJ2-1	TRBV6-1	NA	TGTGCCAGCAGTGGTGCCGTCGCCGTGGGGGCCTACAATGAGCAGTTCTTC	CASSGAVAVGAYNEQFF
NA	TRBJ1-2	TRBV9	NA	TGTGCCAGCAGCGCCCGTGCCTTC	CASSARAF